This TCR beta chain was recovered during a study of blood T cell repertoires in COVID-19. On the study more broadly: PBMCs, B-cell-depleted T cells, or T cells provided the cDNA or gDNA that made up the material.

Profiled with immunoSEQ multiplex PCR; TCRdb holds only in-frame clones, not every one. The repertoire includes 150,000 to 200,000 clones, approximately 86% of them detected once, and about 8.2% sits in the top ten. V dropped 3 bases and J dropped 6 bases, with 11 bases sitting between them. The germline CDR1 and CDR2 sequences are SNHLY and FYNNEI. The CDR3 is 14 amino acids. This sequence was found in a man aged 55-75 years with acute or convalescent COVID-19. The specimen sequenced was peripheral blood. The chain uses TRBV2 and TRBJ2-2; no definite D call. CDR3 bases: TGTGCCAGCAGTGAGCTTATGGCAGCCGGGGAGCTGTTTTTT. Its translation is CASSELMAAGELFF.